This TCR beta chain derives from a study of early T cells in non-severe SARS-CoV-2 infection. Individual cDNA molecules received unique molecular identifiers. TCRdb reanalysed the 5' RACE reads using MiXCR and keeps one entry per CDR3 protein. The table lists 35,000 to 55,000 distinct CDR3 sequences, roughly 11% of them singletons. There are 16 residues in the CDR3. Trimming removed 4 bases from V and 2 bases from J; junction bases left unmatched: 6. CDR1 MNHNY and CDR2 SVGAGI come from the germline V gene (reference sequence). The sample consisted of whole blood. This clonotype was obtained from an adult who was a healthcare worker with PCR-confirmed SARS-CoV-2 infection or an uninfected control (not recorded which). The chain employs TRBV6-6 and TRBJ2-7; TRBD1 matches 12 bases. In DNA, the CDR3 is TGTGCCAGCAGTTCACCTGGGACAGGGGGCACCTACGAGCAGTACTTC. Protein product: CASSSPGTGGTYEQYF.